This note documents a single T cell receptor (beta chain) sequence. Its antigen is unknown. This entry comes from a study of post-analysis software for immune sequencing data. Study background: Clinical courses comprised relapsing-remitting, secondary progressive and progressive-relapsing multiple sclerosis.

Study observations and caveats: When the samples were clustered directly with F measure, those that had been prepared in the same batch showed strong co-clustering. In patients, 4 to 6 TRBV segments were more frequent than in controls, with TRBV5-6, TRBV5-1 and TRBV20-1 among them.

Libraries were made from TCR beta cDNA, and they carried unique molecular identifiers. Input amounts of roughly 0.85 to 10 million T cells were used. These gave 500,000 or so cDNA molecules, so each molecule approximated one T cell. One entry per CDR3 protein, called by TCRdb with MiXCR from the PCR reads. The sample lists under 200,000 distinct CDR3 sequences, approximately 30% occurring once. With 4 bases removed from V and 12 bases from J, the gap between germline ends came to 13 bases. CDR3 size: 12 residues. Germline values: CDR1 SNHLY, CDR2 FYNNEI. The sequenced material came from blood. The V gene is TRBV2, the J gene TRBJ2-1, with D possibly matching TRBD2 (5 bases). The TCR was taken from a girl aged 2-17 years with multiple sclerosis. The CDR3: CASSVGGRAQFF. CDR3 nucleotides: TGTGCCAGCAGTGTCGGAGGACGGGCGCAGTTCTTC.